The rows below give T cell receptor beta chains drawn from one sample of a study of OX40 agonist ivuxolimab in advanced cancers. Data came from immunoSEQ multiplex PCR; TCRdb stores just in-frame clones and leaves some out. The profile covers some 70,000 clones, with about 92% appearing a single time and approximately 1.1% taken by the ten largest. The material was CD4+ or CD8+ T cells sorted from blood, obtained in a trial of the OX40 agonist ivuxolimab. The receptors were sampled from an adult with an advanced solid tumor such as melanoma, head and neck, liver or kidney cancer. CDR3s include the opening cysteine and the closing phenylalanine or tryptophan. D genes are given only for firm matches. The listing skips clone size in some rows; elsewhere it reads once, few, many or a size class.

V gene	J gene	clone size	D gene	CDR3 protein	CDR3 DNA
TRBV27	TRBJ2-1	-	-	CASSPSDSRLNEQFF	TGTGCCAGCAGTCCCTCAGACAGCCGGCTCAATGAGCAGTTCTTC
TRBV5-4	TRBJ2-7	-	TRBD1	CASSQGQASYEQYF	TGTGCCAGCAGCCAGGGACAGGCCTCCTACGAGCAGTACTTC
TRBV19	TRBJ1-1	-	-	CASSIRVNTEAFF	TGTGCCAGTAGTATACGTGTGAACACTGAAGCTTTCTTT
TRBV2	TRBJ2-5	-	TRBD2	CASSRGGETQYF	TGTGCCAGCAGTCGGGGGGGAGAGACCCAGTACTTC
TRBV30	TRBJ1-2	few	TRBD1	CASDRGDGYTF	TGTGCCAGTGACAGGGGGGATGGCTACACCTTC
TRBV5-1	TRBJ2-5	-	TRBD2	CASSGLAGGQETQYF	TGCGCCAGCAGCGGACTAGCGGGGGGGCAAGAGACCCAGTACTTC
TRBV7-2	TRBJ1-3	-	-	CASSPQVQLSGNTIYF	TGTGCCAGCAGCCCTCAGGTGCAACTCTCCGGAAACACCATATATTTT
TRBV7-9	TRBJ2-2	-	TRBD1	CASSLSTGQNTGELFF	TGTGCCAGCAGCTTATCGACAGGGCAGAACACCGGGGAGCTGTTTTTT
TRBV7-8	TRBJ1-4	-	-	CASSLYPGGRNEKLFF	TGTGCCAGCAGCTTATATCCGGGGGGACGAAATGAAAAACTATTTTTT
TRBV2	TRBJ1-4	-	-	CASRGGGGEKLFF	TGTGCCAGCCGAGGGGGGGGAGGTGAAAAACTGTTTTTT
TRBV5-8	TRBJ2-7	-	TRBD1	CASTPRDRGTEQYF	TGTGCCAGCACTCCTCGAGACAGGGGGACCGAGCAGTACTTC
TRBV6-1	TRBJ1-2	-	-	CASSVDYGYTF	TGTGCCAGCTCTGTGGACTATGGCTACACCTTC
TRBV5-1	TRBJ1-3	few	-	CASSYGTSGNTIYF	TGCGCCAGCAGCTATGGGACATCTGGAAACACCATATATTTT
TRBV6-5	TRBJ1-2	-	TRBD1	CASTRTGQGDGYTF	TGTGCCAGCACCCGAACGGGACAGGGTGATGGCTACACCTTC
TRBV5-1	TRBJ2-7	-	TRBD1	CASSQAGTASSEQYF	TGCGCCAGCAGCCAAGCAGGGACAGCCTCTTCCGAGCAGTACTTC
TRBV5-1	TRBJ2-2	-	TRBD1	CASSLGNRGDTGELFF	TGCGCCAGCAGCTTAGGTAACAGGGGCGACACCGGGGAGCTGTTTTTT
TRBV5-1	TRBJ1-4	few	-	CASSNDVGTNEKLFF	TGCGCCAGCAGCAATGATGTGGGCACTAATGAAAAACTGTTTTTT
TRBV5-6	TRBJ1-3	-	-	CASSLTGGYGPGNTIYF	TGTGCCAGCAGCTTGACGGGGGGATATGGTCCTGGAAACACCATATATTTT
TRBV10-1	TRBJ1-3	few	-	CASSESGRGTIYF	TGCGCCAGCAGTGAATCAGGTCGCGGCACCATATATTTT
TRBV30	TRBJ2-6	-	-	CAWSVFSRSGANVLTF	TGTGCCTGGAGTGTCTTTAGTAGGTCTGGGGCCAACGTCCTGACTTTC
TRBV6-5	TRBJ2-2	-	-	CASSNDVTGELFF	TGTGCCAGCAGTAACGACGTCACCGGGGAGCTGTTTTTT
TRBV5-4	TRBJ2-2	-	TRBD1	CASSSLDRGDTGELFF	TGTGCCAGCAGCTCGCTGGACAGGGGTGACACCGGGGAGCTGTTTTTT
TRBV6-6	TRBJ2-5	-	TRBD1	CASSYPQGVQETQYF	TGTGCCAGCAGTTACCCCCAGGGGGTCCAAGAGACCCAGTACTTC
TRBV6-4	TRBJ2-3	-	-	CASSLHATSSTDTQYF	TGTGCCAGCAGCCTCCACGCCACTAGCAGCACAGATACGCAGTATTTT
TRBV6-6	TRBJ2-1	-	TRBD1	CASSKNRGNEQFF	TGTGCCAGCAGTAAGAACAGGGGGAATGAGCAGTTCTTC
TRBV5-4	TRBJ1-2	-	-	CASSLDSDYGYTF	TGTGCCAGCAGCCTAGACAGCGACTATGGCTACACCTTC
TRBV2	TRBJ1-2	-	TRBD1	CASGTGDYGYTF	TGTGCCAGCGGGACAGGGGATTATGGCTACACCTTC
TRBV5-6	TRBJ1-5	-	-	CASSFKGGAKQPQHF	TGTGCCAGCAGCTTCAAGGGGGGGGCTAAACAGCCCCAGCATTTT
TRBV11-2	TRBJ2-5	-	-	CASSNLGRKQETQYF	TGTGCCAGCAGCAATCTTGGACGGAAACAAGAGACCCAGTACTTC
TRBV19	TRBJ2-1	-	-	CASSIAGTDAYNEQFF	TGTGCCAGTAGTATAGCCGGGACGGACGCCTACAATGAGCAGTTCTTC
TRBV19	TRBJ1-5	-	-	CASSIVAGPNQPQHF	TGTGCCAGTAGTATAGTGGCCGGGCCCAATCAGCCCCAGCATTTT
TRBV5-1	TRBJ2-1	-	-	CASSLNSNNEQFF	TGCGCCAGCAGCCTGAACAGCAACAATGAGCAGTTCTTC
TRBV29-1	TRBJ2-7	-	-	CSAVGYPAYEQYF	TGCAGCGCCGTGGGCTACCCAGCGTACGAGCAGTACTTC
TRBV29-1	TRBJ2-5	-	TRBD2	CSFAKSGAHGAQYF	TGCAGCTTCGCAAAGAGCGGGGCTCACGGGGCCCAGTACTTC
TRBV6-5	TRBJ1-6	-	TRBD1	CASRTGTVYNSPLHF	TGTGCCAGCAGGACCGGGACAGTTTACAATTCACCCCTCCACTTT
TRBV7-2	TRBJ2-2	-	TRBD2	CASSSTSGGRANTGELFF	TGTGCCAGCAGCTCAACTAGCGGGGGCCGGGCGAACACCGGGGAGCTGTTTTTT
TRBV5-4	TRBJ2-4	-	TRBD1	CATRGGGAKNIQYF	TGTGCCACCCGAGGGGGCGGAGCCAAAAACATTCAGTACTTC
TRBV10-2	TRBJ2-7	-	TRBD1	CASTRGQGAEQYF	TGCGCCAGCACCCGAGGACAGGGGGCCGAGCAGTACTTC
TRBV5-4	TRBJ2-2	-	-	CASSLGGRRGDTGELFF	TGTGCCAGCAGCTTGGGCGGGCGCAGGGGAGACACCGGGGAGCTGTTTTTT
TRBV19	TRBJ2-3	-	-	CASRLQRSTDTQYF	TGTGCCAGTAGGTTACAGAGAAGCACAGATACGCAGTATTTT
TRBV25-1	TRBJ2-5	-	TRBD1	CASSGDRGWETQYF	TGTGCCAGCAGTGGGGACAGGGGATGGGAGACCCAGTACTTC
TRBV2	TRBJ1-1	-	TRBD1	CASPGRFSWTGVTEAFF	TGTGCCAGCCCGGGGAGGTTTTCCTGGACAGGGGTCACTGAAGCTTTCTTT
TRBV7-2	TRBJ2-1	-	-	CASSRSGLNNEQFF	TGTGCCAGCAGCCGATCTGGACTAAACAATGAGCAGTTCTTC